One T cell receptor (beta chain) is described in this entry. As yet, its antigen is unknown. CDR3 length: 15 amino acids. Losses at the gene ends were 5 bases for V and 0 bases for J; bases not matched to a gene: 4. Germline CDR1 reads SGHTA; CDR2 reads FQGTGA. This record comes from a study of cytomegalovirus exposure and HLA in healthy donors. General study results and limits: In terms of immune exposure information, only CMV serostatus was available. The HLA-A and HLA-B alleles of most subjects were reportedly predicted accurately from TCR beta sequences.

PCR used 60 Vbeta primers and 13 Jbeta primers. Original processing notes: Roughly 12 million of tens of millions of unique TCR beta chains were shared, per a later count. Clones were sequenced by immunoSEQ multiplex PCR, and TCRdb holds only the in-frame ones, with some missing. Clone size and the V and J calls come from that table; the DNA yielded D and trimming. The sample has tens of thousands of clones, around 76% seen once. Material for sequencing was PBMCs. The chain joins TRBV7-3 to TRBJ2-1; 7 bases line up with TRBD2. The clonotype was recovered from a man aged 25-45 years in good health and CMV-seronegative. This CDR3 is CASSPGGSSYNEQFF. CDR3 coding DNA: TGTGCCAGCAGCCCCGGGGGGAGCTCCTACAATGAGCAGTTCTTC.